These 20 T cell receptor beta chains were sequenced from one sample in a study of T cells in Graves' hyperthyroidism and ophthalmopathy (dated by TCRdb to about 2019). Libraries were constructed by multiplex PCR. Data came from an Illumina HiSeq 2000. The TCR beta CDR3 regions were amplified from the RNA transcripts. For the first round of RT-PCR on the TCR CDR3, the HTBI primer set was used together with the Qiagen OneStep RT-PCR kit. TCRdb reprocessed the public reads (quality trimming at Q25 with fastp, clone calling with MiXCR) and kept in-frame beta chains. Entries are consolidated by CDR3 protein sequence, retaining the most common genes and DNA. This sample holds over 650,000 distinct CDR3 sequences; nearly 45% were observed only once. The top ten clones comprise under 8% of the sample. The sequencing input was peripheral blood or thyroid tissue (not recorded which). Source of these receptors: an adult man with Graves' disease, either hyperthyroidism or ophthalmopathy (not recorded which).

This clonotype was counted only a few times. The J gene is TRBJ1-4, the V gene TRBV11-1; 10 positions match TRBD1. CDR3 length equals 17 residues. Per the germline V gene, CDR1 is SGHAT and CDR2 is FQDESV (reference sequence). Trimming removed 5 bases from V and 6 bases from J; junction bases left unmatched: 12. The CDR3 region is CASSKRQGAQKDEKLFF. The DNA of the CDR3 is TGTGCCAGCAGCAAAAGACAGGGGGCGCAAAAAGATGAAAAACTGTTTTTT.

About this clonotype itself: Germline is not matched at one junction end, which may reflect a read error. CDR3 bases: TGCTGTGCTAGCAGCTTGGGACAGGAAGAGACCCAGTACTTC. Protein: CCASSLGQEETQYF. The chain carries TRBV20-1 and TRBJ2-5; 8 nucleotides line up with TRBD1. CDR1 is DFQATT and CDR2 is SNEGSKA in the germline V gene (reference sequence). The CDR3 runs 14 residues.

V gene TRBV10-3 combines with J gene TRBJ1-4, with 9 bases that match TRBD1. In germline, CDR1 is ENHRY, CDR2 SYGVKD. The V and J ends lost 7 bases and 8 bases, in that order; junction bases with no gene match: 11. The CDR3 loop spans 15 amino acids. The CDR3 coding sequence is TGTGCCATCAATCCCGGACAGGGGAGTTCCGAAAAACTGTTTTTT. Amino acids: CAINPGQGSSEKLFF.

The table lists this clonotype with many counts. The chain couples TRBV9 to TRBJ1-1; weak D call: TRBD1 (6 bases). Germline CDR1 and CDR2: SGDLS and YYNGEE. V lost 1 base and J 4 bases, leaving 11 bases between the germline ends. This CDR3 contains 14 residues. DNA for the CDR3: TGTGCCAGCAGCGTATGGGGGCTTAGCACTGAAGCTTTCTTT. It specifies CASSVWGLSTEAFF.

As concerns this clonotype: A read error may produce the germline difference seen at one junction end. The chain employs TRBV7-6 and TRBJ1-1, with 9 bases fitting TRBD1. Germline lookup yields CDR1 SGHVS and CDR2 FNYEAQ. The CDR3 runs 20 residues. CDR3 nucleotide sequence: TGTGCCAGCAGCCCCTTGGATGGATTCCGGACAGGGGCCTTGAACACCGAAGCTTTCTTT. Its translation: CASSPLDGFRTGALNTEAFF. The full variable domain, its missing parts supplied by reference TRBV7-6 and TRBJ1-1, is GAGVSQSPRYKVTKRGQDVALRCDPISGHVSLYWYRQALGQGPEFLTYFNYEAQQDKSGLPNDRFSAERPEGSISTLTIQRTEQRDSAMYRCASSPLDGFRTGALNTEAFFGQGTRLTVV.

In DNA, the CDR3 is TGTGCCAGCAGCTTAGACGGGGGGGACAGGGACCGGGAGACCCAGTACTTC. Protein sequence: CASSLDGGDRDRETQYF. The gene calls are TRBV11-2 and TRBJ2-5; maybe TRBD1 (9 bases). The CDR3 covers 17 residues. Germline CDR1 and CDR2: SGHAT and FQNNGV. The V and J ends lost 0 bases and 5 bases respectively, with 19 bases between them.

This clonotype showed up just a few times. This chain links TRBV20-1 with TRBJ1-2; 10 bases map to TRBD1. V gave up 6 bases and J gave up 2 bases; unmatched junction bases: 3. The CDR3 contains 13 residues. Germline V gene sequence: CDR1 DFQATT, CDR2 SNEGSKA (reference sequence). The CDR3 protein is CSAGQGSNYGYTF. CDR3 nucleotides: TGCAGTGCGGGACAGGGGTCGAACTATGGCTACACCTTC.

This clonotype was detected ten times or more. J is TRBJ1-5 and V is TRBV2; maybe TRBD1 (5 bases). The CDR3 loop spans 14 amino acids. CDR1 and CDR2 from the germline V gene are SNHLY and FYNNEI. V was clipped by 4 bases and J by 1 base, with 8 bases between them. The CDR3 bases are TGTGCCAGCAGTGTGGACAAAAGCAATCAGCCCCAGCATTTT. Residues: CASSVDKSNQPQHF. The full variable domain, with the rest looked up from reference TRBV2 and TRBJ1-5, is EPEVTQTPSHQVTQMGQEVILRCVPISNHLYFYWYRQILGQKVEFLVSFYNNEISEKSEIFDDQFSVERPDGSNFTLKIRSTKLEDSAMYFCASSVDKSNQPQHFGDGTRLSIL.

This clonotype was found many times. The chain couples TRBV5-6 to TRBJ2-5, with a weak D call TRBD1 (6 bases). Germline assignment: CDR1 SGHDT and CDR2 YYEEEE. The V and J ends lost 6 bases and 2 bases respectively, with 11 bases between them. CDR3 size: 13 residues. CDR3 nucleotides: TGTGCCAGCACCCTGACAGGACAAGAGACCCAGTACTTC. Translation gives CASTLTGQETQYF.

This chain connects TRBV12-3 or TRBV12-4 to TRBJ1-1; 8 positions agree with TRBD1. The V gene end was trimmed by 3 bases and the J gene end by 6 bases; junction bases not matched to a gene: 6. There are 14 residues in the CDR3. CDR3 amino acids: CASSFSGGLSEAFF. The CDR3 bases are TGTGCCAGCAGTTTTTCAGGGGGCCTCTCTGAAGCTTTCTTT.

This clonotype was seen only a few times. The CDR3 region is CASSSNTKKGIGEKLFF. CDR3 in DNA: TGTGCCAGCAGCTCAAATACAAAAAAGGGCATCGGTGAAAAACTGTTTTTT. The chain joins TRBV7-9 to TRBJ1-4; D gene uncertain. V lost 4 bases and J 7 bases, leaving 22 bases between the germline ends. This CDR3 comprises 17 residues. The germline gives CDR1 SEHNR, CDR2 FQNEAQ (reference sequence).

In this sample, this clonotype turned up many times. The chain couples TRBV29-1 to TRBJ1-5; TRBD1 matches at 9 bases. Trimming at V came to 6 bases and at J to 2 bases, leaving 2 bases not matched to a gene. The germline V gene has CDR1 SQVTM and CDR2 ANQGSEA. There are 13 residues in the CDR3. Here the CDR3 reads CSVGDRGNQPQHF. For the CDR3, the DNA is TGCAGCGTGGGGGACAGGGGCAATCAGCCCCAGCATTTT.

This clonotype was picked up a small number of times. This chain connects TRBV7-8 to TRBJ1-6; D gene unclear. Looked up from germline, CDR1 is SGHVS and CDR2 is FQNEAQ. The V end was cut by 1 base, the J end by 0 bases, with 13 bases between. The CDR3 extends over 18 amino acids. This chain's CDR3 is CASSLVAQTSSYNSPLHF. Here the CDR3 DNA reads TGTGCCAGCAGCTTAGTAGCCCAGACGAGCTCCTATAATTCACCCCTCCACTTT. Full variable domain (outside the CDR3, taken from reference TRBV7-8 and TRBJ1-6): GAGVSQSPRYKVAKRGQDVALRCDPISGHVSLFWYQQALGQGPEFLTYFQNEAQLDKSGLPSDRFFAERPEGSVSTLKIQRTQQEDSAVYLCASSLVAQTSSYNSPLHFGNGTRLTVT.

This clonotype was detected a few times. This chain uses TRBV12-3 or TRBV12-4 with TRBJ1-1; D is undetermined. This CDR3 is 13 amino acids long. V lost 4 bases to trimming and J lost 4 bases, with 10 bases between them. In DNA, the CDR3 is TGTGCCAGCAGTTCGGACGGGCGCACTGAAGCTTTCTTT. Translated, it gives CASSSDGRTEAFF.

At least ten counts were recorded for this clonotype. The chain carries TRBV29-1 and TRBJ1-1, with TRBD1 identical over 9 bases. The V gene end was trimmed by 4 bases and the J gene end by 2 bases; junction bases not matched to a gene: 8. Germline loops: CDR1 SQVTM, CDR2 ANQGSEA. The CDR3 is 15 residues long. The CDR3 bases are TGCAGCGTTGTCACCGGGACAGGGCTAAACACTGAAGCTTTCTTT. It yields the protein CSVVTGTGLNTEAFF.

CDR3 bases: TGTGCCAGCAGTGCTAGAGATCGACAGGGGGCAGGTTCACCCCTCCACTTT. Amino acids: CASSARDRQGAGSPLHF. This chain joins TRBV25-1 and TRBJ1-6; 10 bases agree with TRBD1. The CDR3 is 17 amino acids. CDR1 and CDR2 from the germline V gene are MGHDK and SYGVNS. The trim removed 4 bases at V and 9 bases at J, leaving 12 bases unmatched.

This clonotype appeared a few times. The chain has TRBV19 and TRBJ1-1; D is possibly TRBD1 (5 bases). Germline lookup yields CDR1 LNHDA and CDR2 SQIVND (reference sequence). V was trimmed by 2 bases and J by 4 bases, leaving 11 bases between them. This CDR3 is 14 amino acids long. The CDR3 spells CASSIISRGTEAFF. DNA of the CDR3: TGTGCCAGTAGTATAATTTCGAGGGGCACTGAAGCTTTCTTT.

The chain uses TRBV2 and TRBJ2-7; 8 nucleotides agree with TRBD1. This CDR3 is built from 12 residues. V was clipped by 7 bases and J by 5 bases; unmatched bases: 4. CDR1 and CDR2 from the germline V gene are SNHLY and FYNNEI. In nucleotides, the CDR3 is TGTGCCAGCAAGGACAGGGTCCACGAGCAGTACTTC. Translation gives CASKDRVHEQYF.

The CDR3 is CASSLTEGAGELFF. DNA of the CDR3: TGTGCCAGCAGTTTAACTGAGGGTGCCGGGGAGCTGTTTTTT. This chain joins TRBV12-3 or TRBV12-4 and TRBJ2-2; possibly TRBD2 for D (5 bases). V was pared by 2 bases and J by 6 bases, with 10 bases between. This CDR3 comprises 14 residues.

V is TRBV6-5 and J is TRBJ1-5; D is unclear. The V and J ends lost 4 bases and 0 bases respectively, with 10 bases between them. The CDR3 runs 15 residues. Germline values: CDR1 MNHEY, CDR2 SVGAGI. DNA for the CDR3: TGTGCCAGCAGTTCAGGATATTATAGCAATCAGCCCCAGCATTTT. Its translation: CASSSGYYSNQPQHF.